This T cell receptor delta chain was profiled in a study of delta chains in infants with herpesvirus infections. About the study: A Ugandan infant cohort was followed from birth for primary CMV. Broader study findings: Among Vdelta1 cells, the public clonotype apparently waned within roughly eight weeks. 4 of 18 CMV-infected infants carried the public Vdelta1 clonotype, including one congenital.

This clone ranks as medium-sized. Its antigen is not identified. PBMC RNA was reverse transcribed using gamma-chain- and delta-chain-specific primers. TCRdb re-called the RT-PCR reads with CATT. Among under 800 delta-chain clones listed, about 14% were seen once. V was cut by 3 bases and J by 1 base, with 12 bases left in between. Germline V gives CDR1 GEAIGNYY, CDR2 EKD. The CDR3 runs 17 residues. This specimen consisted of peripheral blood, obtained at time point 1 of longitudinal follow-up. The origin of this receptor is a human donor who was a Ugandan infant, either HIV-exposed or HIV-unexposed (not recorded which). This chain connects TRDV2 to TRDJ3; D is perhaps TRDD3 (5 bases). The CDR3 DNA reads TGTGCCTGTGACGGGACTGGAGGGTCCTGGGACACCCGACAGATGTTTTTC. Its translation is CACDGTGGSWDTRQMFF.